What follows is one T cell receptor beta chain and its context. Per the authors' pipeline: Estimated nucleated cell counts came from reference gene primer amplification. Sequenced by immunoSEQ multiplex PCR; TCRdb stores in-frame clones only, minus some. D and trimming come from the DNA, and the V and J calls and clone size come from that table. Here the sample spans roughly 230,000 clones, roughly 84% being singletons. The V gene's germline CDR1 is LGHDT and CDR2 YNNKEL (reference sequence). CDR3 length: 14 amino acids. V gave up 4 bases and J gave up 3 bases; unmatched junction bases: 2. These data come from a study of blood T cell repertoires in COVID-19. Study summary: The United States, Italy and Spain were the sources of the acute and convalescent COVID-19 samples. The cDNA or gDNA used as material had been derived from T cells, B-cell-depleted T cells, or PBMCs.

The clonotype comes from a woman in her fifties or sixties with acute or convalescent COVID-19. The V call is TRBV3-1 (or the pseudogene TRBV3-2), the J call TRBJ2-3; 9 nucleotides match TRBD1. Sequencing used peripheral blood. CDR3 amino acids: CASSLGTGTDTQYF. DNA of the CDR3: TGTGCCAGCAGCCTCGGGACAGGGACAGATACGCAGTATTTT.